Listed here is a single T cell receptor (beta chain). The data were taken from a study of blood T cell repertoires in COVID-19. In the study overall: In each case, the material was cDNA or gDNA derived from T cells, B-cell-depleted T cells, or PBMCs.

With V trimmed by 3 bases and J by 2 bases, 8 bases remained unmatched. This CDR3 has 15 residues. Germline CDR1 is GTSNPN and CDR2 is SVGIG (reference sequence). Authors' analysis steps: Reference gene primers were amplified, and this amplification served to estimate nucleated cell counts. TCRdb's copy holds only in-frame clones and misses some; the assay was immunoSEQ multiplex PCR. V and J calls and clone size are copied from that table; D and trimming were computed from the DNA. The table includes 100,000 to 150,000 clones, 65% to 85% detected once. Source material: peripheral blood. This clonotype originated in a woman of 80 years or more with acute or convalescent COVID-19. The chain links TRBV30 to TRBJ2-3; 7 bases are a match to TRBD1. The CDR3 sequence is CAWSRTGAPTDTQYF. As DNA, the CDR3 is TGTGCCTGGAGCCGTACAGGGGCCCCCACAGATACGCAGTATTTT.